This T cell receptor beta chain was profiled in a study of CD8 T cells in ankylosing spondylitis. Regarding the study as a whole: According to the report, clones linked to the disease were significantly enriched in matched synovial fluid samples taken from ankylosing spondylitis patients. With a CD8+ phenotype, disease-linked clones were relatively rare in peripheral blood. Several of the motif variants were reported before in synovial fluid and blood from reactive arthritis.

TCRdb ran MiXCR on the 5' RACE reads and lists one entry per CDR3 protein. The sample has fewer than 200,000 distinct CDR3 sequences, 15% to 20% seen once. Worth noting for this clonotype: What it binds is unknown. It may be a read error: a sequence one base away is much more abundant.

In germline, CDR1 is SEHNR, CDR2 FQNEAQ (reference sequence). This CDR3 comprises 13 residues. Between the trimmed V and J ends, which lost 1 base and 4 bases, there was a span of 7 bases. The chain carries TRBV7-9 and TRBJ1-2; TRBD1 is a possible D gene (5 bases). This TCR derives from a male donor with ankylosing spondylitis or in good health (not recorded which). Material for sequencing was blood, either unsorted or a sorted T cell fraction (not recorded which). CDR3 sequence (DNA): TGTGCCAGCAGCTTAGTGGGGGGCTATGGCTACACCTTC. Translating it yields CASSLVGGYGYTF.